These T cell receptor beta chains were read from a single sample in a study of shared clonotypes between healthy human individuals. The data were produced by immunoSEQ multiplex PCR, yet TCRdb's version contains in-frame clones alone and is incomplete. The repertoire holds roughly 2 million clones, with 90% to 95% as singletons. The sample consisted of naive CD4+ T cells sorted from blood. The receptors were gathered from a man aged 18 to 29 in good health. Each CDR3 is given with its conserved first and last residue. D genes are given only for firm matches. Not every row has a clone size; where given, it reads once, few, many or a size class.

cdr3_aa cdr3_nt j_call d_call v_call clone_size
CASSVEGTNTEAFF TGTGCCAGCAGCGTAGAGGGCACGAACACTGAAGCTTTCTTT TRBJ1-1 - TRBV9 -
CASRKGDSKGPLQYF TGTGCCAGCAGGAAAGGGGACTCCAAAGGCCCTCTTCAGTACTTC TRBJ2-4 - TRBV2 once
CASGTTGLNQPQHF TGTGCCAGCGGGACGACCGGCTTGAATCAGCCCCAGCATTTT TRBJ1-5 - TRBV6-6 once
CAISVRGTDTQYF TGTGCCATCAGTGTACGGGGCACAGATACGCAGTATTTT TRBJ2-3 - TRBV10-3 -
CAWSGSQELFF TGTGCCTGGAGTGGGAGCCAGGAGCTGTTTTTT TRBJ2-2 - TRBV30 -
CASSRDRDNQPQHF TGTGCCAGCAGCCGGGACAGGGACAATCAGCCCCAGCATTTT TRBJ1-5 TRBD1 TRBV7-8 -
CASRIDFSGNTIYF TGTGCCAGCAGGATCGATTTCTCGGGAAACACCATATATTTT TRBJ1-3 - TRBV27 -
CATSRDRGLGNSPLHF TGTGCCACCAGCAGAGACCGGGGTTTGGGTAATTCACCCCTCCACTTT TRBJ1-6 - TRBV15 few
CASSLQEISEKLFF TGTGCCAGCAGCTTACAGGAAATTAGCGAAAAACTGTTTTTT TRBJ1-4 - TRBV7-9 -
CASSLDRIYEQYF TGTGCCAGCAGCTTGGACAGAATCTACGAGCAGTACTTC TRBJ2-7 - TRBV5-8 -
CASREGWTTGELFF TGTGCCAGCAGGGAAGGGTGGACCACCGGGGAGCTGTTTTTT TRBJ2-2 - TRBV2 -
CASSLALSREKLFF TGTGCCAGCAGCTTAGCGCTGAGTCGGGAAAAACTGTTTTTT TRBJ1-4 - TRBV7-2 -
CASSLAGGQGYEQYF TGCGCCAGCAGCTTGGCAGGGGGACAGGGTTACGAGCAGTACTTC TRBJ2-7 TRBD1 TRBV5-1 -
CASSRQGGEEAFF TGCGCCAGCAGCCGACAGGGCGGTGAGGAAGCTTTCTTT TRBJ1-1 TRBD1 TRBV4-3 -
CASSTRTQGEAFF TGTGCCAGCAGTACTCGGACCCAGGGAGAAGCTTTCTTT TRBJ1-1 - TRBV6-1 -
CSFSSGSYEQYF TGCAGCTTCTCTAGCGGGAGTTACGAGCAGTACTTC TRBJ2-7 TRBD2 TRBV29-1 -
CSVVGVNTEAFF TGCAGCGTTGTAGGAGTGAACACTGAAGCTTTCTTT TRBJ1-1 - TRBV29-1 -
CASSQQQGGYEQYF TGTGCCAGCAGCCAACAACAGGGCGGTTACGAGCAGTACTTC TRBJ2-7 - TRBV7-2 -
CAISPGTGDNQPQHF TGTGCCATCAGTCCCGGGACAGGAGACAATCAGCCCCAGCATTTT TRBJ1-5 TRBD1 TRBV10-3 -
CASSEGTVNYGYTF TGTGCCAGTAGTGAAGGGACAGTGAACTATGGCTACACCTTC TRBJ1-2 TRBD1 TRBV19 once
CASSLEVGLGVQYF TGTGCCAGCAGTTTAGAGGTTGGACTCGGGGTACAGTACTTC TRBJ2-7 - TRBV28 -
CASSFWTGGDTGELFF TGTGCCAGCAGCTTTTGGACAGGGGGTGACACCGGGGAGCTGTTTTTT TRBJ2-2 TRBD1 TRBV5-6 -
CASSMGDRDNQPQHF TGTGCCAGTAGTATGGGGGACAGGGATAATCAGCCCCAGCATTTT TRBJ1-5 TRBD1 TRBV19 -